The T cell receptor (beta chain) described here comes from a study of T cell responses to AZD1222 COVID-19 vaccine (dated by TCRdb to about 2021). Regarding the research as a whole: A total of around 240 trial participants underwent TCR sequencing, of whom roughly 210 had received two doses of AZD1222 and approximately 25 had received two doses of the MenACWY control vaccine. Trial participants were enrolled by age into subgroups of 18-55, 56-69 and 70-plus years, and approximately 150, 30 and 60 TCR-sequenced participants, respectively, were included in these subgroups. Overall study outcomes, separate from this receptor: Because no samples from the day 14 peak response were available, repertoires could be characterized only after the peak T cell response. The whole spike protein was spanned by vaccine-associated CD4 TCRs, and dominant responses were seen in regions 160-218 and 743-854. In the small 56-69-year group, the increase in depth fell short of significance, most likely because of low power. After two AZD1222 doses, both the breadth and the depth of spike-specific TCRs were significantly higher than at day 0 and than in MenACWY recipients. Epitopes outside the regions mutated in the B.1.351 and B.1.1.7 variants were reportedly recognized by nearly half of the unique spike-specific TCRs. Participants were mostly white British, with more females than males. The authors suggested clonal diversity may have been underestimated. Only a handful of AZD1222 recipients were SARS-CoV-2 seropositive at baseline, limiting conclusions about previously exposed vaccinees.

The CDR3 regions of human TCRbeta chains were subjected to immunosequencing. Per the source publication's procedure: TCRs in the repertoires were compared against a reference library of SARS-CoV-2-specific TCRs that had been generated with the MIRA antigen-specificity platform. Breadth meant the fraction of unique TCRs that were SARS-CoV-2-associated, whereas depth meant the fraction of total T cells that were SARS-CoV-2-associated. Using the MIRA data, each spike-specific TCR was mapped to the spike region that the TCR reacts to and placed in a CD4 or CD8 class. Log10-transformed breadth and depth values were compared by one-way ANOVA with Sidak's multiple comparisons tests. In its TCRdb copy, this immuneACCESS table keeps in-frame sequences only and misses some clones. Where compared with another copy, unresolved V genes explain less than half of these, and the others have no known cause. D and trimming come from the DNA, and the V and J calls and clone size come from that table. In all, the sample holds some 200,000 clones, and around nine tenths of those were seen once. Clones ranked in the top ten supply about 24% of the sample.

About this clone itself: This receptor's antigen is unknown. Base qualities are not provided; no much larger clone lies one nucleotide away.

The junction shows trimming of 6 bases on V and 6 bases on J, plus 12 bases between the germline ends. For CDR1 and CDR2, the germline V gene (reference sequence) lists MNHEY and SMNVEV. The CDR3 spans 13 residues, from the cysteine through the phenylalanine. CDR3 DNA only is kept here, 39 bases in frame from base 1. The label giving this sample's time point can be read as: about 28 days (+/-7) after the second vaccine dose. AZD1222 recipients given second doses at about 4 weeks or at about 12 weeks were pooled, since spike-specific TCR depth and breadth were not found to differ between the two schedules. Vaccinee samples came from UK trials COV001 and COV002, including a single-blind randomized controlled phase 2/3 trial of AZD1222 (ChAdOx1 nCoV-19) in healthy adults. Trial participant PBMC samples were collected at day 0 and day 28 after the second dose for TCRbeta chain sequencing.

The specimen comprised peripheral blood, sampled 28 days after the second AZD1222 dose. The rearrangement joined TRBV27 to TRBJ2-1, with no confidently assigned D gene. The receptor comes from an adult who received the AZD1222 COVID-19 vaccine. The DNA sequence reads TGTGCCAGCAGCCCCCGTAGTCTCAATGAGCAGTTCTTC. Translated, it gives CASSPRSLNEQFF.